This T cell receptor (beta chain) was sequenced during a study of shared clonotypes between healthy human individuals. At the level of the study: Serving as donors were a couple of women and three men, whose ages spanned 18 to 49.

Data came from immunoSEQ multiplex PCR; TCRdb stores just in-frame clones and leaves some out. The sample yields millions of clones, 85% to 95% seen once. The V gene's germline CDR1 is MGHRA and CDR2 YSYEKL. J lost 4 bases, V lost 1 base, and 13 bases had no gene match. The length of the CDR3 is 18 residues. Turning to this clone: What it binds is not known.

CD45RO-negative, CCR7-positively selected cells formed the naive CD8 fraction, excluding terminally differentiated effector memory CD45RA+ cells. Study results and caveats: Naive subsets generally had larger estimated richness than memory subsets. Rarefaction analysis demonstrated incomplete sorted-subset sequencing notwithstanding large depth. Relative to clonotypes present in all four donors, those not shared had lower generation probabilities.

The clonotype comes from a man between 18 and 35 years old in good health. Some clones in this sample may be carry-over from other donors' samples. The chain is built from TRBV4-1 and TRBJ2-1, with TRBD2 matching 7 bases. The material sequenced was naive CD8+ T cells from PBMCs. CDR3 coding DNA: TGCGCCAGCAGCCAAGTTCCTTGGGGCGGGAGTACTTACAATGAGCAGTTCTTC. It encodes CASSQVPWGGSTYNEQFF.